These T cell receptor beta chains were read from a single sample in a study of T cells in Graves' hyperthyroidism and ophthalmopathy. TCRdb redid the calling of the multiplex PCR reads with MiXCR, one entry per CDR3 protein. The table shows fewer than 650,000 distinct CDR3 sequences, with approximately 15% occurring only once. Sequenced material: blood. The receptors here all came from a woman under 30 with Graves' ophthalmopathy. CDR3s include the opening cysteine and the closing phenylalanine or tryptophan. Fields, in order: V gene, J gene, clone size, D gene, CDR3 protein, CDR3 DNA. A D gene is named only where the DNA matches it firmly. Clone size is stated in some rows and not others, as once, few, many or a class when expanded.

TRBV20-1	TRBJ2-5	many	TRBD1	CSAMRTGEFQETQYF	TGCAGTGCGATGCGGACAGGGGAGTTTCAAGAGACCCAGTACTTC
TRBV28	TRBJ1-2	NA	NA	CASSPLRRVGGYAF	TGTGCCAGCAGTCCCCTCCGGAGGGTGGGTGGCTACGCCTTC
TRBV12-3/TRBV12-4	TRBJ1-2	many	NA	CASSFVSYGYTF	TGTGCCAGCAGTTTTGTAAGCTATGGCTACACCTTC
TRBV10-3	TRBJ2-3	few	TRBD2	CATHRLATDTQYF	TGTGCCACCCATAGACTAGCGACAGATACGCAGTATTTT
TRBV6-2/TRBV6-3	TRBJ1-5	many	TRBD1	CASSYRDRAFRGNQPQHF	TGTGCCAGCAGCTACCGGGACAGGGCTTTTCGGGGCAATCAGCCCCAGCATTTT
TRBV6-1	TRBJ1-5	few	NA	CASSPGINQPQHF	TGTGCCAGCAGTCCAGGGATTAATCAGCCCCAGCATTTT
TRBV30	TRBJ1-2	many	TRBD1	CACPDTGTGAVGYTF	TGTGCCTGTCCCGACACCGGGACAGGAGCTGTTGGCTACACCTTC
TRBV5-1	TRBJ2-1	few	TRBD2	CASTLGGTVKFF	TGCGCCAGCACCTTGGGGGGGACGGTCAAGTTCTTC
TRBV12-3/TRBV12-4	TRBJ1-2	many	NA	CASSFPRGRGYTF	TGTGCCAGCAGTTTCCCCAGGGGCCGAGGCTACACCTTC
TRBV10-3	TRBJ1-2	few	NA	CAISESGGYTF	TGTGCCATCAGTGAGTCCGGGGGCTACACCTTC
TRBV10-3	TRBJ1-1	many	NA	CAISDAGVETEAFF	TGTGCCATCAGTGATGCAGGGGTTGAGACTGAAGCTTTCTTT
TRBV7-2	TRBJ2-4	many	TRBD1	CASSPTGGASKNIQYF	TGTGCCAGCAGCCCGACAGGGGGCGCATCCAAAAACATTCAGTACTTC
TRBV12-3/TRBV12-4	TRBJ1-3	few	NA	CATIHSGLKKPGNTIYF	TGTGCCACCATACACTCCGGATTGAAGAAACCTGGAAACACCATATATTTT
TRBV10-3	TRBJ1-5	few	NA	CAISNTGNQPQHF	TGTGCCATCAGTAATACAGGAAATCAGCCCCAGCATTTT
TRBV12-3/TRBV12-4	TRBJ1-1	few	TRBD1	CASSLLGTGEEGTEAFF	TGTGCCAGCAGTTTATTAGGGACAGGGGAGGAGGGCACTGAAGCTTTCTTT
TRBV15	TRBJ2-5	many	TRBD1	CATSREGQGTQETQYF	TGTGCCACCAGCAGAGAGGGACAGGGGACGCAAGAGACCCAGTACTTC
TRBV13	TRBJ2-1	many	NA	CASSSHPLSLASSYNEQFF	TGTGCCAGCAGCTCACACCCCCTCTCACTAGCCAGCTCCTACAATGAGCAGTTCTTC
TRBV5-5	TRBJ1-4	few	NA	CASSQAAAGWDEKLFF	TGCGCCAGCAGCCAAGCTGCAGCGGGTTGGGATGAAAAACTGTTTTTT
TRBV13	TRBJ2-5	NA	NA	CASSRSETGYIQETQYF	TGTGCCAGCAGCCGATCCGAGACAGGCTATATCCAAGAGACCCAGTACTTC
TRBV3-1	TRBJ2-3	many	TRBD2	CASSQVIAGGRGTQYF	TGTGCCAGCAGCCAAGTCATAGCGGGGGGCAGGGGAACGCAGTATTTT
TRBV6-2/TRBV6-3	TRBJ2-1	NA	TRBD2	CASSRVFGGGFDNEQFF	TGTGCCAGCAGTAGGGTCTTCGGGGGGGGCTTTGACAATGAGCAGTTCTTC
TRBV5-8	TRBJ1-2	NA	NA	CARTLNYGYTF	TGTGCCAGGACCTTGAATTATGGCTACACCTTC
TRBV6-1	TRBJ2-2	few	TRBD1	CASRTGGTGGNTGELFF	TGTGCCAGCAGGACAGGGGGAACGGGCGGGAACACCGGGGAGCTGTTTTTT
TRBV19	TRBJ1-5	NA	NA	CASSIDPFSTGGNQPQHF	TGTGCCAGTAGTATAGACCCCTTCTCGACAGGAGGCAATCAGCCCCAGCATTTT
TRBV7-2	TRBJ2-3	many	TRBD2	CASSLAPTSGSSTDTQYF	TGTGCCAGCAGCTTAGCGCCGACTAGCGGGTCTAGCACAGATACGCAGTATTTT
TRBV11-2	TRBJ1-6	many	TRBD1	CASSYQDRGNSPLHF	TGTGCCAGCAGCTATCAGGACAGGGGGAATTCACCCCTCCACTTT
TRBV14	TRBJ2-3	few	NA	CASSQDRGGGESTDTQYF	TGTGCCAGCAGCCAAGATCGGGGAGGGGGCGAAAGCACAGATACGCAGTATTTT
TRBV12-3/TRBV12-4	TRBJ2-3	many	NA	CASSRTSGTLSTQEVADTQYF	TGTGCCAGCAGCCGCACCTCCGGGACACTCTCCACGCAGGAGGTGGCAGATACGCAGTATTTT
TRBV20-1	TRBJ2-3	NA	NA	CSALVGSGTDTQYF	TGCAGTGCATTAGTGGGGTCGGGCACAGATACGCAGTATTTT